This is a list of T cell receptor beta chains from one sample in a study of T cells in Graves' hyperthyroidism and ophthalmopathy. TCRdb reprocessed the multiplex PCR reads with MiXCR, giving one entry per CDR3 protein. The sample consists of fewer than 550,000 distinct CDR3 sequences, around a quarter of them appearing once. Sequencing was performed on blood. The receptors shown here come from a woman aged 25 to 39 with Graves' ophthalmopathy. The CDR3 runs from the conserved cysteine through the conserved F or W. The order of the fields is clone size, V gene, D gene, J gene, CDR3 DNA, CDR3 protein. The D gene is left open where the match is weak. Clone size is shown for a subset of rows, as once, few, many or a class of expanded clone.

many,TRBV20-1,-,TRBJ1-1,TGCAGTGCTTTCGAGGGGGTAGGGACTGAAGCTTTCTTT,CSAFEGVGTEAFF
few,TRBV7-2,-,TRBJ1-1,TGTGCCAGCAGCTGGCCTGGGCCGGCTTTCTTT,CASSWPGPAFF
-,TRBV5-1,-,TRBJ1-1,TGCGCCAGCAGACAAGGGACTGTGGGTCCTGAAGCTTTCTTT,CASRQGTVGPEAFF
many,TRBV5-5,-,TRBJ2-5,TGTGCCAGCAGCTTGGAGGGGGGGAGAGAGACCCAGTACTTC,CASSLEGGRETQYF
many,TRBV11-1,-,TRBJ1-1,TGTGCCAGCAGCTCACAGGCTTGGGGGACTGAAGCTTTCTTT,CASSSQAWGTEAFF
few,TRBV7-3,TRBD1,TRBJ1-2,TGTGCCAGCAGCGACGGGACAGACTATGGCTACACCTTC,CASSDGTDYGYTF
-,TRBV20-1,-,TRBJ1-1,TGCAGTGCTAGAGATCAGGGGAATGGTGGGAACACTGAAGCTTTCTTT,CSARDQGNGGNTEAFF
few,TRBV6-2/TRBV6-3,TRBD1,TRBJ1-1,TGTGCCAGCAGTTACTCATTTCGAGGGGGCAACACTGAAGCTTTCTTT,CASSYSFRGGNTEAFF
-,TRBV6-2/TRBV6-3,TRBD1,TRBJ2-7,TGTGCCAGCAGGACAGGGAACCACGAGCAGTACTTC,CASRTGNHEQYF
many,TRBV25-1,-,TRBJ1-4,TGTGCCAGCAGTGACATCGCAGGGGTGGATGAAAAACTGTTTTTT,CASSDIAGVDEKLFF
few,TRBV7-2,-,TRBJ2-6,TGTGCCAGCAGCTTTTGGGCTCTAGAGAAGGAGGGCCCCTCTGGGGCCAACGTCCTGACTTTC,CASSFWALEKEGPSGANVLTF
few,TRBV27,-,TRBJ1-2,TGTGCCAGCAGTTTCGCAGGGGCGGACTATGGCTACACCTTC,CASSFAGADYGYTF
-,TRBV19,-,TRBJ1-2,TGTGCCAGTAACCCGGACGGGGCTTCGGGAGGCTACACCTTC,CASNPDGASGGYTF
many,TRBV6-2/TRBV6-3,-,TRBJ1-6,TGTGCCAGCAGTTACTCAATTATGGATTCACCCCTCCACTTT,CASSYSIMDSPLHF
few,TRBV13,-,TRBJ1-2,TGTGCCAGCAGCGGTACCCCTTTAGAGGGCTACACCTTC,CASSGTPLEGYTF
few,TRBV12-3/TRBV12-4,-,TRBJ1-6,TGTGCCAGCAGTTACAGAGGGGTTGATAATTCACCCCTCCACTTT,CASSYRGVDNSPLHF
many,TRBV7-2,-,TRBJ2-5,TGTGCCAGCAGCTTAGCGGGGGGCGGGGTGGGAGAGACCCAGTACTTC,CASSLAGGGVGETQYF
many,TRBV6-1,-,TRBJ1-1,TGTGCCAGCAGAAGAAAGGGTTCATTGTCTGGTAGTACTGAAGCTTTCTTT,CASRRKGSLSGSTEAFF
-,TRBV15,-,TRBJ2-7,TGTGCCACCAGCAGAGATCGGGGGGCGAGGGAGCAGTACTTC,CATSRDRGAREQYF
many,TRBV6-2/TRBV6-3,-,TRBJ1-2,TGTGCCAGCAGTTATGTCGTCGACAGTCCTTATGGCTACACCTTC,CASSYVVDSPYGYTF
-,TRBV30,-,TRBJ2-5,TGTGCCTGGAGTCTTACAGGAGAGACCCAGTACTTC,CAWSLTGETQYF
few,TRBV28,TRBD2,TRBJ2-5,TGTGCCAGCAGCAAGGGACTAGCGGGAGCGGAGACCCAGTACTTC,CASSKGLAGAETQYF
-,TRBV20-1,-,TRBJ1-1,TGCAGTGCTTGGGACCAGACTGAAGCTTTCTTT,CSAWDQTEAFF
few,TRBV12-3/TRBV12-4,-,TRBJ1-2,TGTGCCAGCAGTTTCTCCAGAGTCTATGGCTACACCTTC,CASSFSRVYGYTF
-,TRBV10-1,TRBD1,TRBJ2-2,TGCGCCAGCAGTAACCCGACAGGGGATAAGTCAATCGGGGAGCTGTTTTTT,CASSNPTGDKSIGELFF
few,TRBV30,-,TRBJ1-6,TGTGCCTGGAGGGCGAGGACAGAAAATTCACCCCTCCACTTT,CAWRARTENSPLHF
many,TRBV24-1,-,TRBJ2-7,TGTGCCACCAGTGATGGAGTTTCTTACGAGCAGTACTTC,CATSDGVSYEQYF
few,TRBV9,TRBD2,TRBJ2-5,TGTGCCAGCAGCGCCGCTAGCGGGGTACAAGAGACCCAGTACTTC,CASSAASGVQETQYF
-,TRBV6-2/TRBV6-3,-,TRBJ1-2,TGTGCCAGCAGACGATCCGGGACACTTTATGGCTACACCTTC,CASRRSGTLYGYTF
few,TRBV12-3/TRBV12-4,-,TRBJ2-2,TGTGCCAGCAGTTCCCCGGTGTCAGGTCTGTTTTTT,CASSSPVSGLFF
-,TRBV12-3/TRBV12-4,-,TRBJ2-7,TGTGCCAGCAGTTTTGTCCGGGGGCGCAGATACGAGCAGTACTTC,CASSFVRGRRYEQYF
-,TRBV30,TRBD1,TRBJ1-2,TGTGCCTGCCAGGACAGGGGAGGGGGTAACTATGGCTACACCTTC,CACQDRGGGNYGYTF
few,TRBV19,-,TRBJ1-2,TGTGCCAGTACCAACAGGGCTACTAACTATGGCTACACCTTC,CASTNRATNYGYTF
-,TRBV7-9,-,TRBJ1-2,TGTGCCAGCAGCTTCTCGAGAGGGAACTATGGCTACACCTTC,CASSFSRGNYGYTF
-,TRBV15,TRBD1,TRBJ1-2,TGTGCCACCAGCAGAGGGCGAGACAGGGGCTATGGCTACACCTTC,CATSRGRDRGYGYTF
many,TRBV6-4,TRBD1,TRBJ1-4,TGTGCCAGCCTTTCTGGAAGGGGGCGAAGGGAAAAACTGTTTTTT,CASLSGRGRREKLFF
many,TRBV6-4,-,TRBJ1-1,TGTGCCAGCAGTGACTCCTCGATTGGGACTGAAGCTTTCTTT,CASSDSSIGTEAFF
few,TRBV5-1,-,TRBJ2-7,TGCGCCAGCAGCTCCGATCCGGACGAGCAGTACTTC,CASSSDPDEQYF
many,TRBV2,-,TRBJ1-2,TGTGCCAGCATTCGGCGGCTGACCTATGGCTACACCTTC,CASIRRLTYGYTF
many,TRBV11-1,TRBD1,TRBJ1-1,TGTGCCAGCAGCTTAGTCGGGACAGGGGTAGACACTGAAGCTTTCTTT,CASSLVGTGVDTEAFF
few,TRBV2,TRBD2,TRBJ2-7,TGTGCCAGCAGAAACCCAGCTGCCCTAGCGGGGGCCTCCTACGAGCAGTACTTC,CASRNPAALAGASYEQYF
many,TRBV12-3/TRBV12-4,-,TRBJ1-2,TGTGCCAGCAGTGACCTCCGGCAGGGTCGATATGGCTACACCTTC,CASSDLRQGRYGYTF
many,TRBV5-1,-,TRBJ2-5,TGCGCCAGCAGCGAGACGTGGACTATGGCTACCCAGTACTTC,CASSETWTMATQYF
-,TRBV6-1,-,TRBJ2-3,TGTGCCAGCAAGAGAGGGGAGGCGACAGATACGCAGTATTTT,CASKRGEATDTQYF
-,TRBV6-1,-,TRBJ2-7,TGTGCCAGCAGTGAAGGCACCGGTGTGGGATACGAGCAGTACTTC,CASSEGTGVGYEQYF
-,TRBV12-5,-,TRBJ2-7,TGTGCTAGTGTACCGGGCTATAGCTCCTACGAGCAGTACTTC,CASVPGYSSYEQYF
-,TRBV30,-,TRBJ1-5,TGTGCCTGGAGTGTGGGCAGCAACAATCAGCCCCAGCATTTT,CAWSVGSNNQPQHF
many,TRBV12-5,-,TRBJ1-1,TGTGCTAGTGCGGGGGTTGGCACTGAAGCTTTCTTT,CASAGVGTEAFF